The rows below give T cell receptor beta chains drawn from one sample of a study of T cells in Graves' hyperthyroidism and ophthalmopathy. TCRdb independently ran MiXCR on the multiplex PCR reads; one entry per CDR3 protein. The table lists roughly 520,000 distinct CDR3 sequences, around 22% of them singletons. Sequenced sample: blood. These receptors all come from a woman under 40 with Graves' ophthalmopathy. CDR3s include the opening cysteine and the closing phenylalanine or tryptophan. D genes are given only for firm matches. Part of the rows lack a size; the others show once, few, many or a class for expanded clones.

few,TRBV28,-,TRBJ1-5,TGTGCCAGCAGCTACAGGGTTCTCCATCAGCCCCAGCATTTT,CASSYRVLHQPQHF
few,TRBV29-1,-,TRBJ2-4,TGCAGCGTTGTCCAAAACATTCAGTACTTC,CSVVQNIQYF
many,TRBV2,-,TRBJ1-3,TGTGCCAGCAGTGACTACGATCCCCTATATTTT,CASSDYDPLYF
many,TRBV30,-,TRBJ1-5,TGTGCCTGGAGTGTTCTGCAGTTCAATCAGCCCCAGCATTTT,CAWSVLQFNQPQHF
many,TRBV6-5,-,TRBJ1-2,TGTGCCAGCAGTTCTACTGGACACAAAGGGGGCTACACCTTC,CASSSTGHKGGYTF
few,TRBV30,-,TRBJ1-4,TGTGCCTGGAGTGTAGGTGGGACCGATGAAAAACTGTTTTTT,CAWSVGGTDEKLFF
many,TRBV12-3/TRBV12-4,TRBD1,TRBJ1-5,TGTGCCAGCAGCTCGGGGACAGGGAGTCAGCCCCAGCATTTT,CASSSGTGSQPQHF
many,TRBV5-1,-,TRBJ1-2,TGCGCCAGCAGTCCTGGCACGGCTTCCTATGGCTACACCTTC,CASSPGTASYGYTF
many,TRBV11-2,-,TRBJ1-2,TGTGCCAGCAGCGGCACAGGGTACGGCTATGGCTACACCTTC,CASSGTGYGYGYTF
many,TRBV11-2,-,TRBJ1-2,TGTGCCACCATCAGGGGACACCGTTATGGCTACACCTTC,CATIRGHRYGYTF
-,TRBV9,TRBD1,TRBJ2-7,TGTGCCAGCAGCGCCATCCCATCGGGACAGGCCGAGCAGTACTTC,CASSAIPSGQAEQYF
many,TRBV6-5,-,TRBJ2-4,TGTGCCAGCAGTTACTCGACCGCGGGGTCTGGAAACATTCAGTACTTC,CASSYSTAGSGNIQYF
-,TRBV10-3,-,TRBJ2-2,TGTGCCATCAGTGCGCAGGCTTCGAACACCGGGGAGCTGTTTTTT,CAISAQASNTGELFF
few,TRBV6-1,TRBD1,TRBJ1-1,TGTGCCAGCAGTGAAGCGGACAGGGAAGGAACTGAAGCTTTCTTT,CASSEADREGTEAFF
-,TRBV28,-,TRBJ1-2,TGTGCCAGCAGTCCCCAAGGGCCCCCGGGCCACTATGGCTACACCTTC,CASSPQGPPGHYGYTF
-,TRBV24-1,-,TRBJ1-5,TGTGCCACCAGTCTTGGCCGTGGGACTACTAATCAGCCCCAGCATTTT,CATSLGRGTTNQPQHF
few,TRBV3-1,TRBD1,TRBJ2-7,TGTGCCAGCAGCCAAGAAGGTACAGGGGGCTACGAGCAGTACTTC,CASSQEGTGGYEQYF
many,TRBV20-1,TRBD1,TRBJ1-5,TGCAGCGCCTCACAGGGGTACAGCAATCAGCCCCAGCATTTT,CSASQGYSNQPQHF
many,TRBV29-1,-,TRBJ2-5,TGCAGCGTTGAAACAACGAGGGGTACCCAGTACTTC,CSVETTRGTQYF
many,TRBV25-1,-,TRBJ2-2,TGTGCCAGCAGTTTTTGGGGGGCGAACACCGGGGAGCTGTTTTTT,CASSFWGANTGELFF
many,TRBV7-2,TRBD1,TRBJ2-2,TGTGCCAGCAGCCTTGACAGGGGTGTCGGGGAGCTGTTTTTT,CASSLDRGVGELFF
-,TRBV29-1,-,TRBJ1-2,TGCAGCGTCCTGATGGGCGCCTATGGCTACACCTTC,CSVLMGAYGYTF
few,TRBV6-1,-,TRBJ2-7,TGTGCCAGCAGCCTTAAACAGGCTCTTTCCTACGATCAGTACTTC,CASSLKQALSYDQYF
-,TRBV12-5,-,TRBJ2-7,TGTGCTAGTGGTTTGGTACTCCGGCGAATTATGGACGAGCAGTACTTC,CASGLVLRRIMDEQYF
few,TRBV2,-,TRBJ1-1,TGTGCCAGCACCAATCACGGACAGACTAACACTGAAGCTTTCTTT,CASTNHGQTNTEAFF
-,TRBV7-2,TRBD1,TRBJ2-7,TGTGCCAGCAGCTTAGTGCAGGGGGCCTCCTACGAGCAGTACTTC,CASSLVQGASYEQYF
many,TRBV7-3,-,TRBJ1-5,TGTGCCAGCAGACCAAGGGGGATTGGTTATAGCAATCAGCCCCAGCATTTT,CASRPRGIGYSNQPQHF
many,TRBV20-1,-,TRBJ2-5,TGCAGTGCTAGAGTCTTCCAAGAGACCCAGTACTTC,CSARVFQETQYF
many,TRBV28,TRBD1,TRBJ1-3,TGTGCCAGCACCCAACAGGGGGTCTCTGGAAACACCATATATTTT,CASTQQGVSGNTIYF
-,TRBV7-6,-,TRBJ2-2,TGTGCCAGCACCCTTGGAAGCGGGGAGCTGTTTTTT,CASTLGSGELFF